This is a list of T cell receptor beta chains from one sample in a study of cytomegalovirus exposure and HLA in healthy donors. Libraries were prepared by immunoSEQ multiplex PCR; TCRdb keeps only in-frame clonotypes and omits some of them. The sample holds some 110,000 clones, approximately 79% seen once. The material sequenced was PBMCs. The receptors were gathered from a man aged 60 to 75 in good health and CMV-seropositive. Each CDR3 is given with its conserved first and last residue. D genes are given only for firm matches. Where a row states a size, it is once, few, many or the class of an expanded clone; other rows omit it.

TRBJ2-7 TRBV18 - - TGTGCCAGCTCTCAATTTACAGGGACCGAGCAGTACTTC CASSQFTGTEQYF
TRBJ2-7 TRBV5-6 few TRBD1 TGTGCCAGCAGCTTCAGGACAGGGTCCCTCTACGAGCAGTACTTC CASSFRTGSLYEQYF
TRBJ1-1 TRBV20-1 - TRBD1 TGCAGTCGACAGGGGAACACTGAAGCTTTCTTT CSRQGNTEAFF
TRBJ1-1 TRBV2 - - TGTGCCAGCAGGGAACTCGGACACCCGAACACTGAAGCTTTCTTT CASRELGHPNTEAFF
TRBJ2-3 TRBV18 - TRBD2 TGTGCCAGCTCACCAATAAGCGGGGGGACCACAGATACGCAGTATTTT CASSPISGGTTDTQYF
TRBJ1-5 TRBV23-1 - - TGCACCAGCAGTCCATGTAATCAGCCCCAGCATTTT CTSSPCNQPQHF
TRBJ1-2 TRBV5-1 - - TGCGCCAGCAGCTTGCGCGGGGACGGGGCTAACTATGGCTACACCTTC CASSLRGDGANYGYTF
TRBJ1-2 TRBV19 many TRBD1 TGTGCCAGTAGTCCTAGGACAGGGTTGTATGGCTACACCTTC CASSPRTGLYGYTF
TRBJ1-3 TRBV5-4 - - TGTGCCAGCAGCCGGGACAACTCTGGAAACACCATATATTTT CASSRDNSGNTIYF
TRBJ2-7 TRBV10-3 - TRBD1 TGTGCCATCACAAGGACAGGGTACCACGAGCAGTACTTC CAITRTGYHEQYF
TRBJ2-5 TRBV7-9 - TRBD1 TGTGCCAGCAGCTTAGCCTCGGGACAGGGGGCCGGTGAGACCCAGTACTTC CASSLASGQGAGETQYF
TRBJ2-2 TRBV6-5 - - TGTGCCAGCAGTTACAATTCAGGGTATTCCGGGGAGCTGTTTTTT CASSYNSGYSGELFF
TRBJ2-3 TRBV5-1 - - TGCGCCAGCAGCTTGGTAGGACTCCACACAGATACGCAGTATTTT CASSLVGLHTDTQYF
TRBJ2-6 TRBV7-6 - - TGTGCCAGCAGCCTTAGTAACTCTGGGGCCAACGTCCTGACTTTC CASSLSNSGANVLTF
TRBJ2-7 TRBV5-6 few TRBD2 TGTGCCAGCAGCTTAGGACTAGCGGAGTACGACGAGCAGTACTTC CASSLGLAEYDEQYF
TRBJ1-2 TRBV7-2 - - TGTGCCAGCAGCTTAGGGGGTGGGGCGGGGGGCAGCTATGGCTACACCTTC CASSLGGGAGGSYGYTF
TRBJ1-6 TRBV10-3 - - TGTGCCATCAGTGAACAGGGTACAGATTCACCCCTCCACTTT CAISEQGTDSPLHF
TRBJ1-5 TRBV7-2 - TRBD1 TGTGCCAGCAGCTTCGACAGGGATAATCAGCCCCAGCATTTT CASSFDRDNQPQHF
TRBJ1-6 TRBV5-1 few TRBD1 TGCGCCAGCAGCTTCTTACAGGGGGCGGATTCACCCCTCCACTTT CASSFLQGADSPLHF
TRBJ2-2 TRBV18 - TRBD1 TGTGCCAGCTCACCACGAGTTCGCCGGGACAGGGGAGGGACCGGGGAGCTGTTTTTT CASSPRVRRDRGGTGELFF
TRBJ2-5 TRBV19 - - TGTGCCAGTAGTAAGGGGAAAGAGACCCAGTACTTC CASSKGKETQYF
TRBJ2-5 TRBV18 - - TGTGCCAGCTCACCTCGGACAACCGTTCCACAAGAGACCCAGTACTTC CASSPRTTVPQETQYF
TRBJ2-7 TRBV13 few TRBD1 TGTGCCAGCAGCTCCCCGGGACAGGGTCTCCACGAGCAGTACTTC CASSSPGQGLHEQYF
TRBJ1-1 TRBV7-2 - TRBD1 TGTGCCAGCAGCGCCGGGACAGAAACTGAAGCTTTCTTT CASSAGTETEAFF
TRBJ2-5 TRBV5-4 - TRBD2 TGTGCCAGCAGCTTGTCGGGGGGGTTCCAAGAGACCCAGTACTTC CASSLSGGFQETQYF
TRBJ2-1 TRBV5-1 once - TGCGCCAGCAGCTTGGTAGACAACAATGAGCAGTTCTTC CASSLVDNNEQFF
TRBJ1-1 TRBV2 few TRBD1 TGTGCCAGCAAGGGGGACAGAACAGATGAAGCTTTCTTT CASKGDRTDEAFF
TRBJ1-2 TRBV6-6 - TRBD1 TGTGCCAGCGGTGTGACAGGGGATGGCTACACCTTC CASGVTGDGYTF
TRBJ2-5 TRBV6-1 few TRBD2 TGTGCCAGCAGTAGCGGGGATTGGCAAGAGACCCAGTACTTC CASSSGDWQETQYF
TRBJ1-5 TRBV7-2 - TRBD1 TGTGCCAGCAGCTTAGAACAGGGGGGAAATCAGCCCCAGCATTTT CASSLEQGGNQPQHF
TRBJ2-7 TRBV7-2 - - TGTGCCAGCAGCTTCGGGGGTAATTCCTACGAGCAGTACTTC CASSFGGNSYEQYF
TRBJ1-3 TRBV7-9 - - TGTGCCAGCAGCTTAGGGAGCTCTGGAAACACCATATATTTT CASSLGSSGNTIYF
TRBJ1-3 TRBV7-2 - - TGTGCCAGCAGCGGGGGGTCGAGGACCTTCAGACAAAACACCATATATTTT CASSGGSRTFRQNTIYF
TRBJ1-2 TRBV4-2 - - TGTGCCAGCAGCCAAACCCGGGGAGGGACGAACTATGGCTACACCTTC CASSQTRGGTNYGYTF
TRBJ1-1 TRBV6-5 - - TGTGCCAGCAGCTCTCCGGGGGGGCGAGCTTTCTTT CASSSPGGRAFF
TRBJ2-2 TRBV19 - - TGTGCCAGTAGTATACAGGGTAACGGGGAGCTGTTTTTT CASSIQGNGELFF
TRBJ2-7 TRBV7-6 - - TGTGCCAGCAGCTTGAAAACAGGGCCCTACGAGCAGTACTTC CASSLKTGPYEQYF
TRBJ1-3 TRBV7-2 - - TGTGCCAGCAGCTATCGGACTGCCGAGAACACCATATATTTT CASSYRTAENTIYF
TRBJ1-1 TRBV30 - - TGTGCCTGGAGTCCTCTTGCTGAAGCTTTCTTT CAWSPLAEAFF
TRBJ1-4 TRBV6-1 - - TGTGCCAGCACCGCGGACCGTACGGGGGAAAAACTGTTTTTT CASTADRTGEKLFF
TRBJ2-3 TRBV5-1 - TRBD2 TGCGCCAGCAGCTTTAGCGGGGGAGGCACAGATACGCAGTATTTT CASSFSGGGTDTQYF
TRBJ1-6 TRBV19 - TRBD1 TGTGCCAGTAGTAACCGGGACAGGGGGGCTTATTCACCCCTCCACTTT CASSNRDRGAYSPLHF
TRBJ2-5 TRBV28 - TRBD2 TGTGCCAGCAGTTCAGCGGGGGCCGAGGGGACCCAGTACTTC CASSSAGAEGTQYF
TRBJ1-2 TRBV18 - TRBD1 TGTGCCAGCTCACCAATGACAGGGGGAGGCCCTGGCTATGGCTACACCTTC CASSPMTGGGPGYGYTF
TRBJ2-2 TRBV10-3 - TRBD1 TGTGCCATCATGGGTGACAGGGGGCTTACCGGGGAGCTGTTTTTT CAIMGDRGLTGELFF
TRBJ2-7 TRBV6-1 - - TGTGCCAGCAGTGAATCCGTAGGGGGGACAGCGAGGAGGAACGAGCAGTACTTC CASSESVGGTARRNEQYF
TRBJ2-5 TRBV5-4 once - TGTGCCAGCAGCTTTGGTCCAGGGAAGCAGGGGACCCAGTACTTC CASSFGPGKQGTQYF
TRBJ2-3 TRBV10-2 - - TGCGCCAGCAGTGGCGGCGGAGGCGATACGCAGTATTTT CASSGGGGDTQYF
TRBJ2-1 TRBV5-1 - - TGCGCCAGCAGCCACGCAGCGAGCTCCTACAATGAGCAGTTCTTC CASSHAASSYNEQFF
TRBJ1-6 TRBV7-9 - TRBD1 TGTGCCAGCAGCTCTAATCAACAGGGGAATAATTCACCCCTCCACTTT CASSSNQQGNNSPLHF
TRBJ2-7 TRBV6-1 once TRBD1 TGTGCCAGCAGTGATGGGGTCCGGGACAGCCGATACGAGCAGTACTTC CASSDGVRDSRYEQYF
TRBJ1-5 TRBV18 - TRBD1 TGTGCCAGCTCATCCGGGACAGGGGGCTTTGGCAGCAATCAGCCCCAGCATTTT CASSSGTGGFGSNQPQHF
TRBJ2-7 TRBV5-6 few TRBD2 TGTGCCAGCAGCCCCAGACTAGCGGGGTCCTACGAGCAGTACTTC CASSPRLAGSYEQYF
TRBJ1-6 TRBV6-4 - TRBD1 TGTGCCAGCAACTTCGTCGACAGGGACAATTCCCCCCTCCACTTT CASNFVDRDNSPLHF
TRBJ2-5 TRBV5-4 - - TGTGCCAGCAGCTCCCCCGTCCTTCAAGAGACCCAGTACTTC CASSSPVLQETQYF
TRBJ2-4 TRBV29-1 - - TGCAGCGTTGAACTACAGGAGGGGGCCAAAAACATTCAGTACTTC CSVELQEGAKNIQYF
TRBJ2-2 TRBV7-7 once - TGTGCCAGCAGCCCCAAGCCGGGGAACACCGGGGAGCTGTTTTTT CASSPKPGNTGELFF
TRBJ2-7 TRBV6-1 few TRBD2 TGTGCCAGCAGTGAAGCGCGGGGGAGCCCTAAGGGCTACGAGCAGTACTTC CASSEARGSPKGYEQYF
TRBJ2-2 TRBV5-1 - TRBD2 TGCGCCAGCAGCGAGCCCGAGCGGGGGGTGACCACCGGGGAGCTGTTTTTT CASSEPERGVTTGELFF